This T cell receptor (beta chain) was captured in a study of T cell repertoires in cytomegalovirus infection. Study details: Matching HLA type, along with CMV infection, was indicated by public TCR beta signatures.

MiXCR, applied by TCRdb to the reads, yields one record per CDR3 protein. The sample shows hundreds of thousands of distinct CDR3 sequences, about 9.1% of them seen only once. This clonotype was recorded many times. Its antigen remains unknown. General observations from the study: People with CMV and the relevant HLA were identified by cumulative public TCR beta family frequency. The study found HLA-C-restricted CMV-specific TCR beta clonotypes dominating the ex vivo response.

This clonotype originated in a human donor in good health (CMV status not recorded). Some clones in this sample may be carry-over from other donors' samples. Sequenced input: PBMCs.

CDR3 sequence reads: CATLGRGTNTGELFF. In DNA form, the CDR3 reads TGTGCCACCCTAGGGCGGGGGACGAACACCGGGGAGCTGTTTTTT. J is TRBJ2-2 and V is TRBV6-2 or TRBV6-3; 7 nucleotides line up with TRBD2. V was clipped by 10 bases and J by 0 bases; unmatched bases: 8. CDR1 is MNHEY, CDR2 SVGEGT, per germline. The length of the CDR3 is 15 residues.